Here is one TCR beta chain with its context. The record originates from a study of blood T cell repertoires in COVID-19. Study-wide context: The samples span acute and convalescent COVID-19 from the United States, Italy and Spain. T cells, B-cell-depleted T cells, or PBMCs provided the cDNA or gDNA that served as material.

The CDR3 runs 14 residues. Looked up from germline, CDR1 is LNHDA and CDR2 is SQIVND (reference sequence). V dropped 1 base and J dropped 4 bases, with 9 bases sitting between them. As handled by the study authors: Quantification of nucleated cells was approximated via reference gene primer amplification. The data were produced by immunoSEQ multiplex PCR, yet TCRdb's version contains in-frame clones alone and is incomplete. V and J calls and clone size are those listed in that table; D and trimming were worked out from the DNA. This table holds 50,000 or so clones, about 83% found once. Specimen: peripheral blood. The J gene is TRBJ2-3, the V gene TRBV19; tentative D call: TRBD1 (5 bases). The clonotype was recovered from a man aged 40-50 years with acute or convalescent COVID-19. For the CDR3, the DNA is TGTGCCAGTAGTATAGTGCAGGGATCAGATACGCAGTATTTT. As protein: CASSIVQGSDTQYF.